Below, 30 T cell receptor beta chains from the same sample are listed, as sequenced in a study of T cell repertoires in cytomegalovirus infection. Using its own MiXCR run on the reads, TCRdb lists one record per CDR3 protein. The data show roughly 500,000 distinct CDR3 sequences, with 30% to 35% seen just once and 15% to 20% held by the top ten. These receptors are not linked to any known antigen. The starting material was cultured PBMCs, obtained from culture after CMV antigen stimulation. These receptors originate from a human donor in good health (CMV status not recorded). Some clones in this sample may be carry-over from other donors' samples.

The V gene is TRBV12-3 or TRBV12-4, the J gene TRBJ2-3; the D gene could be TRBD1 or TRBD2 (6 bases each). This CDR3 is 14 amino acids long. V lost 4 bases, J lost 4 bases, and 12 bases lay in between. The CDR3 here is CASSSGGLADTQYF. The CDR3 DNA sequence: TGTGCCAGCAGTTCTGGGGGGCTGGCAGATACGCAGTATTTT.

This clonotype was seen only a few times. The chain is built from TRBV7-9 and TRBJ2-3, with TRBD1 matching 10 bases. The CDR3 covers 17 residues. Germline CDR1 SEHNR, CDR2 FQNEAQ (reference sequence). After removal of 5 bases from V and 6 bases from J, the junction contained 14 bases not matched to a gene. CDR3 sequence: CASSPNYPGQGSDTQYF. The CDR3, as DNA: TGTGCCAGCAGCCCGAACTACCCGGGACAGGGGAGTGATACGCAGTATTTT.

This clonotype occurred many times. The chain recombines TRBV7-2 with TRBJ2-1; D may be TRBD2 (6 bases). The CDR3 consists of 14 residues. CDR1 and CDR2 (germline): SGHTA, FQGNSA. Trimming removed 5 bases from V and 0 bases from J, with 8 bases in between. Here the CDR3 DNA reads TGTGCCAGCAGCGGGGGGAACTCCTACAATGAGCAGTTCTTC. As protein: CASSGGNSYNEQFF.

The chain carries TRBV4-1 and TRBJ1-5; tentative D call: TRBD1 (5 bases). The CDR3 contains 16 residues. CDR1 is MGHRA, CDR2 YSYEKL, per germline. V gave up 0 bases and J gave up 1 base, with 10 bases separating them. CDR3 sequence reads: CASSQDFRQSNQPQHF. DNA for the CDR3: TGCGCCAGCAGCCAAGATTTCCGACAGAGCAATCAGCCCCAGCATTTT.

J is TRBJ1-4 and V is TRBV12-3 or TRBV12-4; a weak D match, TRBD1 (5 bases). Trimming pared 3 bases from V and 8 bases from J, leaving 13 bases between. The CDR3 is 14 residues long. CDR3 DNA sequence: TGTGCCAGCAGTTTCTTAAGTCGGGGCGAAAAACTGTTTTTT. Its translation: CASSFLSRGEKLFF.

This clonotype was counted a few times. The V call is TRBV6-1, the J call TRBJ2-7, with 12 bases fitting TRBD2. This CDR3 has 18 amino acids. J gave up 3 bases and V 6 bases, and 15 bases lay outside the gene matches. Germline V CDR1 and CDR2: MNHNS, SASEGT. The DNA of the CDR3 is TGTGCCAGCAGGGAACTAGCGGGAGGAATAAGCCCTCTCTACGAGCAGTACTTC. It is translated as CASRELAGGISPLYEQYF.

Ten or more counts support this clonotype. The chain recombines TRBV7-9 with TRBJ1-4; perhaps TRBD1 as D (6 bases). The CDR3 contains 14 residues. V dropped 5 bases and J dropped 5 bases, with 12 bases sitting between them. Germline V gene sequence: CDR1 SEHNR, CDR2 FQNEAQ (reference sequence). CDR3 sequence reads: CASSPGRGNEKLFF. The CDR3 bases are TGTGCCAGCAGCCCAGGAAGGGGGAATGAAAAACTGTTTTTT.

This clonotype has at least ten counts. The chain uses TRBV7-2 and TRBJ2-1; D not resolved. CDR3 length equals 12 residues. V was shortened by 1 base and J by 10 bases, with 8 bases between the two germline ends. Germline V gene lookup returns CDR1 SGHTA and CDR2 FQGNSA. The CDR3 DNA is TGTGCCAGCAGCTTAGGCCCCAGCGAGCAGTTCTTC. Translation gives CASSLGPSEQFF.

This clonotype came up many times. DNA for the CDR3: TGTGCCAGCAGCGCCCAGATGGAGTTGGTCGGAGGCTACACCTTC. Translated, it gives CASSAQMELVGGYTF. The chain joins TRBV7-2 to TRBJ1-2; D remains unclear. With 5 bases removed from V and 8 bases from J, the gap between germline ends came to 21 bases. The CDR3 loop spans 15 amino acids. The germline CDR1 and CDR2 sequences are SGHTA and FQGNSA.

The rearrangement uses TRBV7-2 and TRBJ2-7; 7 bases line up with TRBD2. The V gene's germline CDR1 is SGHTA and CDR2 FQGNSA. This CDR3 contains 15 residues. Losses at the gene ends were 4 bases for V and 2 bases for J; bases not matched to a gene: 8. CDR3 nucleotide sequence: TGTGCCAGCAGCTCGCACGGGCTAGCGGCCTACGAGCAGTACTTC. This sequence encodes CASSSHGLAAYEQYF.

The chain couples TRBV7-9 to TRBJ2-3; 10 nucleotides line up with TRBD2. The junction had 5 bases not matched to a gene; V was cut back by 2 bases and J by 6 bases. The germline V gene has CDR1 SEHNR and CDR2 FQNEAQ (reference sequence). The CDR3 has 15 amino acids. CDR3 in DNA: TGTGCCAGCAGCTTAAATAGCGGGAGGATGGATACGCAGTATTTT. It codes for CASSLNSGRMDTQYF.

This chain connects TRBV12-3 or TRBV12-4 to TRBJ2-5; no firm D call. The V gene lost 3 bases and the J gene lost 3 bases, with 8 bases spanning the gap. This CDR3 is 13 amino acids long. The CDR3 coding sequence is TGTGCCAGCAGTTTTAGGCCGAAAGAGACCCAGTACTTC. This translates into CASSFRPKETQYF.

This clonotype has a handful of counts. The V gene is TRBV12-5, the J gene TRBJ2-2, with a weak D call TRBD1 (6 bases). The CDR3 sequence is 19 residues long. Germline V gives CDR1 LGHNT, CDR2 FRNRAP. Trimming left V 1 base short and J 3 bases short, with 21 bases between. The CDR3 region has the DNA TGTGCTAGTGGTTTGGGTTTTACTTTTCGACAGGATTACACCGGGGAGCTGTTTTTT. Amino acid sequence: CASGLGFTFRQDYTGELFF.

The chain combines TRBV5-1 with TRBJ2-1; 7 bases are a match to TRBD2. The CDR3 sequence is 14 residues long. Germline V gene lookup returns CDR1 SGHRS and CDR2 YFSETQ. V shed 3 bases, J shed 9 bases, and the junction held 9 bases outside the gene matches. CDR3 bases: TGCGCCAGCAGCTCGGAAGGACTAGTAGGTGAGCAGTTCTTC. This codes for CASSSEGLVGEQFF.

The chain joins TRBV28 to TRBJ1-5; weak D call: TRBD1 (5 bases). Trimming removed 4 bases from V and 11 bases from J, with 30 bases in between. Looked up from germline, CDR1 is MDHEN and CDR2 is SYDVKM. There are 18 residues in the CDR3. Here the CDR3 reads CASSSLQGGVSPVEAQHF. The DNA for the CDR3 is TGTGCCAGCAGTTCTCTCCAGGGAGGAGTATCCCCGGTTGAGGCCCAGCATTTT.

With respect to this clonotype: This sequence may be a read error, since a much larger clone differs from it by one base. The rearrangement links TRBV12-3 or TRBV12-4 to TRBJ2-5; D not resolved. CDR3 length: 14 residues. The CDR3 bases are TGTGCCAGCAGTTTACCAGAGACCCAAGAGGCCCAGTACTTC. Translation gives CASSLPETQEAQYF.

The V call is TRBV20-1, the J call TRBJ2-7; D is ambiguous. CDR1 is DFQATT, CDR2 SNEGSKA, per germline (reference sequence). The CDR3 consists of 16 residues. V was trimmed by 0 bases and J by 2 bases, leaving 17 bases between them. CDR3 nucleotides: TGCAGTGCTAGAGACCCACCATTGAGCCCAGCCTACGAGCAGTACGTC. Amino acids: CSARDPPLSPAYEQYV.

This clonotype has at least ten counts. This chain uses TRBV7-2 with TRBJ2-4, with 9 bases aligning to TRBD1. The CDR3 is made up of 19 amino acids. The V segment lost 5 bases and the J segment 0 bases; nucleotides outside the gene matches: 14. Germline CDR1 SGHTA, CDR2 FQGNSA. The CDR3: CASSLVPGQGVGAKNIQYF. The CDR3 region has the DNA TGTGCCAGCAGCCTCGTCCCGGGACAGGGTGTGGGAGCCAAAAACATTCAGTACTTC.

This clonotype was seen only a few times. The rearrangement links TRBV7-2 to TRBJ2-4; the D gene could be TRBD1 or TRBD2 (6 bases each). Germline V gene sequence: CDR1 SGHTA, CDR2 FQGNSA. The CDR3 is 15 amino acids. The ends were cut back, 1 base at V and 5 bases at J, with 12 bases in the middle. In DNA form, the CDR3 reads TGTGCCAGCAGCTTAGTAGGGGGGAGTGAAAACATTCAGTACTTC. This gives the protein CASSLVGGSENIQYF.

About this clonotype itself: Being one base from a much bigger clone, this may be a read error. The rearrangement links TRBV7-9 to TRBJ2-2, with 11 bases aligning to TRBD2. Germline CDR1 reads SEHNR; CDR2 reads FQNEAQ (reference sequence). This CDR3 contains 16 residues. The CDR3 spells CASSSGTSGFTGEPFF. The CDR3 DNA is TGTGCCAGCAGCTCTGGGACTAGCGGATTCACCGGGGAGCCGTTTTTT.

This sequence joins TRBV28 and TRBJ1-6; D unresolved. V lost 6 bases and J lost 4, with 10 bases in between. The germline gives CDR1 MDHEN, CDR2 SYDVKM. CDR3 size: 14 residues. The CDR3 sequence: CASSLYTYNSPLHF. In DNA, the CDR3 is TGTGCCAGCAGCTTGTACACATATAATTCACCCCTCCACTTT.

The chain combines TRBV6-2 or TRBV6-3 with TRBJ2-7; 9 bases map to TRBD2. CDR3 length equals 15 residues. Trimming cost V 4 bases and J 2 bases; bases outside gene matches: 6. Germline V gene sequence: CDR1 MNHEY, CDR2 SVGEGT. The CDR3 bases are TGTGCCAGCAGTTTGGCTAGCGGGATGACCTACGAGCAGTACGTC. This sequence encodes CASSLASGMTYEQYV.

This sequence joins TRBV4-3 and TRBJ2-1; 7 nucleotides line up with TRBD2. There are 15 residues in the CDR3. V lost 4 bases to trimming and J lost 3 bases; unmatched junction nucleotides: 6. Looked up from germline, CDR1 is LGHNA and CDR2 is YSLEER. CDR3 in amino acids: CASSRGLGIYNEQFF. CDR3 sequence (DNA): TGCGCCAGCAGCCGAGGACTAGGAATCTACAATGAGCAGTTCTTC.

The chain recombines TRBV12-3 or TRBV12-4 with TRBJ1-4; D possibly corresponds to TRBD1 (6 bases). V gave up 6 bases and J gave up 4 bases, with 15 bases separating them. The CDR3 runs 15 residues. CDR3: CASSQGGRVNEKLFF. CDR3 nucleotide sequence: TGTGCCAGCAGCCAAGGGGGACGGGTTAATGAAAAACTGTTTTTT.

The rearrangement joins TRBV20-1 to TRBJ2-3; D gene uncertain. Trimming stripped 0 bases from V and 2 bases from J, with 6 bases between. CDR1 and CDR2 (germline): DFQATT, SNEGSKA (reference sequence). This CDR3 region has 13 residues. The chain's CDR3 is CSAREQFTDTQYF. CDR3 in DNA: TGCAGTGCTAGAGAACAGTTCACAGATACGCAGTATTTT.

V and J are TRBV7-3 and TRBJ2-5; 8 bases fit TRBD1. The germline V gene has CDR1 SGHTA and CDR2 FQGTGA. Unmatched junction bases numbered 7, after V lost 5 bases and J lost 5 bases. The CDR3 is made up of 14 amino acids. The DNA of the CDR3 is TGTGCCAGCAGCCCCAGGGGGCGAACGGAGACCCAGTACTTC. It is translated as CASSPRGRTETQYF.

This clonotype was counted only a few times. The chain couples TRBV28 to TRBJ1-1; 9 bases agree with TRBD1. V dropped 7 bases and J dropped 6; count of bases not matched to a gene: 12. Germline V lookup: CDR1 MDHEN, CDR2 SYDVKM. CDR3 length: 15 residues. This CDR3 is CASTTRDRVLPEAFF. In DNA form, the CDR3 reads TGTGCCAGCACCACAAGGGACAGGGTATTGCCTGAAGCTTTCTTT.

The chain joins TRBV6-1 to TRBJ2-6; 7 nucleotides line up with TRBD1. Germline V gene lookup returns CDR1 MNHNS and CDR2 SASEGT. The CDR3 length is 17 residues. The ends lost 11 bases at V and 0 bases at J; junction bases unmatched: 13. This CDR3 is CAAPRAGGRSGANVLTF. The CDR3 bases are TGTGCCGCCCCCCGGGCAGGGGGACGCTCTGGGGCCAACGTCCTGACTTTC.

The chain is built from TRBV20-1 and TRBJ1-2, with a weak D call TRBD1 (6 bases). The V end was cut by 6 bases, the J end by 0 bases, with 11 bases between. Germline lookup yields CDR1 DFQATT and CDR2 SNEGSKA (reference sequence). The CDR3 length is 13 residues. The CDR3: CSAGQPANYGYTF. Here the CDR3 DNA reads TGCAGTGCCGGACAGCCAGCTAACTATGGCTACACCTTC.

This sequence joins TRBV28 and TRBJ1-1; D is possibly TRBD1 (6 bases). There are 15 residues in the CDR3. V lost 6 bases and J lost 5, with 19 bases in between. Per the germline V gene, CDR1 is MDHEN and CDR2 is SYDVKM. CDR3 DNA sequence: TGTGCCAGCAGACCCCGCCCCAGGGGAGGAACTGAAGCTTTCTTT. Translation: CASRPRPRGGTEAFF.